Shown below are 30 T cell receptor beta chains from a single sample sequenced in a study of glioma-infiltrating T cells after dendritic cell vaccination (dated by TCRdb to the mid-2010s). The library was prepared using the immunoSEQ multiplex PCR assay. The immuneACCESS repertoire file appears here via TCRdb, limited to in-frame rearrangements. These files lack a portion of the clones; in checked studies, under half of the deficit traces to unresolved V genes, and the cause of the others is not known. A total of roughly 96,000 clones appear in this sample, 70% to 80% of them only once. Of the sample, 5.5% to 7% is held by the ten largest clones. The sequences come from blood, collected before dendritic cell vaccination. Receptor source: a human donor with glioblastoma.

The V gene is TRBV5-1, the J gene TRBJ1-1; perhaps TRBD1 as D (6 bases). The CDR3 is made up of 15 amino acids. V shed 2 bases and J shed 1 base, with 12 bases lying between them. Germline V gives CDR1 SGHRS, CDR2 YFSETQ. The CDR3 reads CASSLMTGRNTEAFF. The CDR3, as DNA: TGCGCCAGCAGCTTAATGACAGGACGGAACACTGAAGCTTTCTTT.

The rearrangement uses TRBV5-6 and TRBJ2-3; TRBD2 might be the D (6 bases). This CDR3 contains 16 residues. Germline V gene sequence: CDR1 SGHDT, CDR2 YYEEEE. V dropped 0 bases and J dropped 0 bases, with 11 bases sitting between them. CDR3 bases: TGTGCCAGCAGCTTGGTGGTGGGACTTAGCACAGATACGCAGTATTTT. It specifies CASSLVVGLSTDTQYF.

Only one count was recorded for this clone. The gene calls are TRBV19 and TRBJ2-7, with TRBD2 as a possible D gene (5 bases). V lost 5 bases and J 0 bases, leaving 8 bases between the germline ends. In germline, CDR1 is LNHDA, CDR2 SQIVND (reference sequence). The CDR3 is made up of 13 amino acids. The CDR3 coding sequence is TGTGCCAGTAGTCCTAGCTACTCCTACGAGCAGTACTTC. Protein product: CASSPSYSYEQYF.

The chain uses TRBV5-1 and TRBJ1-1; a possible D gene is TRBD1 (5 bases). Trimming left V 5 bases short and J 1 base short, with 18 bases between. The germline V gene has CDR1 SGHRS and CDR2 YFSETQ. This CDR3 has 16 amino acids. The CDR3 reads CASRGYVGVRNTEAFF. In nucleotides, the CDR3 is TGCGCCAGCAGAGGGTACGTAGGGGTTCGGAACACTGAAGCTTTCTTT.

This clone was observed a few times. The V gene is TRBV28, the J gene TRBJ1-2; TRBD1 might be the D (6 bases). CDR1 and CDR2 (germline): MDHEN, SYDVKM. V lost 1 base and J 5 bases, leaving 14 bases between the germline ends. The CDR3 has 15 residues. CDR3 in DNA: TGTGCCAGCAGTTTATTGTTCCAGGGGATATATGGCTACACCTTC. It encodes CASSLLFQGIYGYTF.

This chain joins TRBV10-3 and TRBJ2-7, with TRBD1 identical over 8 bases. CDR3 size: 12 residues. J lost 6 bases, V lost 5 bases, and 3 bases had no gene match. Germline assignment: CDR1 ENHRY and CDR2 SYGVKD. In DNA form, the CDR3 reads TGTGCCATCAGTTCTACAGGGGGCGAGCAGTACTTC. It yields the protein CAISSTGGEQYF.

The CDR3 reads CASSLAGSVNTEAFF. Written as DNA, the CDR3 is TGCGCCAGCAGCTTGGCAGGATCAGTAAACACTGAAGCTTTCTTT. The chain links TRBV5-1 to TRBJ1-1; D is unresolved. V was cut by 0 bases and J by 2 bases, with 11 bases left in between. The CDR3 is 15 amino acids. The germline CDR1 and CDR2 sequences are SGHRS and YFSETQ.

The J gene is TRBJ2-1, the V gene TRBV19; 8 bases map to TRBD2. Trimming at V came to 3 bases and at J to 7 bases, leaving 5 bases not matched to a gene. The CDR3 covers 14 residues. CDR1 is LNHDA and CDR2 is SQIVND in the germline V gene (reference sequence). CDR3 residues: CASSIQRERNEQFF. Here the CDR3 DNA reads TGTGCCAGTAGTATCCAGCGGGAGCGGAATGAGCAGTTCTTC.

The chain recombines TRBV5-1 with TRBJ1-1; the D is unclear. V was clipped by 2 bases and J by 4 bases, with 12 bases between them. This CDR3 comprises 14 residues. Germline CDR1 SGHRS, CDR2 YFSETQ. In nucleotides, the CDR3 is TGCGCCAGCAGCTTTACGAGTAGTGTCACTGAAGCTTTCTTT. Translating it yields CASSFTSSVTEAFF. Supplemented by reference TRBV5-1 and TRBJ1-1, the full variable domain reads KAGVTQTPRYLIKTRGQQVTLSCSPISGHRSVSWYQQTPGQGLQFLFEYFSETQRNKGNFPGRFSGRQFSNSRSEMNVSTLELGDSALYLCASSFTSSVTEAFFGQGTRLTVV.

This clone has just a few counts. For the CDR3, the DNA is TGTGCCAGTAGTATGGGACAGGGAGTTGTAAAACTGTTTTTT. It encodes CASSMGQGVVKLFF. The chain links TRBV19 to TRBJ1-4, with 9 bases identical to TRBD1. Germline V lookup: CDR1 LNHDA, CDR2 SQIVND (reference sequence). J was trimmed by 10 bases and V by 3 bases; bases with no gene match: 6. The CDR3 sequence is 14 residues long.

The gene calls are TRBV5-1 and TRBJ2-1, with TRBD2 matching 10 bases. With 0 bases clipped from V and 6 bases from J, the junction kept 3 bases outside the gene matches. This CDR3 spans 15 amino acids. In germline, CDR1 is SGHRS, CDR2 YFSETQ. The CDR3 coding sequence is TGCGCCAGCAGCTTGGGACTAGCGGGTAGCAATGAGCAGTTCTTC. This sequence encodes CASSLGLAGSNEQFF.

This clone was detected a few times. The rearrangement joins TRBV7-6 to TRBJ1-3; D is perhaps TRBD1 (5 bases). V gave up 1 base and J gave up 2 bases, with 9 bases separating them. Germline CDR1 reads SGHVS; CDR2 reads FNYEAQ. CDR3 length: 15 amino acids. CDR3 residues: CASSLVPGTGNTIYF. CDR3 in DNA: TGTGCCAGCAGCTTAGTGCCAGGGACTGGAAACACCATATATTTT.

V and J are TRBV7-3 and TRBJ2-3; the match to TRBD2 covers 10 bases. This CDR3 is 16 amino acids long. Germline CDR1 is SGHTA and CDR2 is FQGTGA. The ends lost 2 bases at V and 4 bases at J; junction bases unmatched: 6. Written as DNA, the CDR3 is TGTGCCAGCAGCTTACGGTTAGCGGGAGGCCCAGATACGCAGTATTTT. As protein: CASSLRLAGGPDTQYF.

The rearrangement joins TRBV4-1 to TRBJ2-7; 7 positions match TRBD1. Per germline, CDR1 MGHRA and CDR2 YSYEKL. V was pared by 0 bases and J by 2 bases, with 10 bases of the junction left unmatched. This CDR3 contains 17 residues. As DNA, the CDR3 is TGCGCCAGCAGCCAAGATTTTCGGACAGGCCATCCCTACGAGCAGTACTTC. It is translated as CASSQDFRTGHPYEQYF.

The rearrangement links TRBV9 to TRBJ2-1; TRBD2 matches at 9 bases. This CDR3 has 13 residues. The trim removed 3 bases at V and 6 bases at J, leaving 1 base unmatched. The germline V gene has CDR1 SGDLS and CDR2 YYNGEE. In nucleotides, the CDR3 is TGTGCCAGCAGCGAGGGACTAGCCAATGAGCAGTTCTTC. Protein product: CASSEGLANEQFF. The whole variable domain, remainder taken from reference TRBV9 and TRBJ2-1, is DSGVTQTPKHLITATGQRVTLRCSPRSGDLSVYWYQQSLDQGLQFLIQYYNGEERAKGNILERFSAQQFPDLHSELNLSSLELGDSALYFCASSEGLANEQFFGPGTRLTVL.

The chain joins TRBV9 to TRBJ2-3; TRBD2 might be the D (7 bases). CDR1 and CDR2 from the germline V gene are SGDLS and YYNGEE. The CDR3 consists of 17 residues. Trimming pared 4 bases from V and 5 bases from J, leaving 23 bases between. Here the CDR3 reads CASSTPRRGGPGDTQYF. The CDR3 DNA reads TGTGCCAGCAGCACACCCCGTAGGGGGGGGCCCGGAGATACGCAGTATTTT.

The V call is TRBV5-1, the J call TRBJ2-1; tentative D call: TRBD2 (5 bases). The CDR3 extends over 14 amino acids. Germline lookup yields CDR1 SGHRS and CDR2 YFSETQ. Trimming pared 2 bases from V and 4 bases from J, leaving 10 bases between. Here the CDR3 DNA reads TGCGCCAGCAGCTTCTCGAGGGTATACAATGAGCAGTTCTTC. It specifies CASSFSRVYNEQFF.

This clone was seen a few times. The V and J genes are TRBV19 and TRBJ1-2; 7 bases agree with TRBD1. V dropped 8 bases and J dropped 6; count of bases not matched to a gene: 9. Per germline, CDR1 LNHDA and CDR2 SQIVND (reference sequence). The CDR3 runs 13 residues. CDR3 residues: CASGLRGVDGYTF. The CDR3, as DNA: TGTGCCAGTGGGCTCAGGGGGGTGGATGGCTACACCTTC.

This clone was picked up a small number of times. This chain links TRBV5-4 with TRBJ2-7; 9 bases match TRBD2. V was clipped by 2 bases and J by 4 bases; unmatched bases: 7. CDR1 is SGHNT, CDR2 YYREEE, per germline (reference sequence). CDR3 length: 15 amino acids. The CDR3 sequence: CASSFGSGRSYEQYF. The CDR3 region has the DNA TGTGCCAGCAGCTTCGGTAGCGGGAGATCTTACGAGCAGTACTTC. Full variable domain (remainder filled in from reference TRBV5-4 and TRBJ2-7): ETGVTQSPTHLIKTRGQQVTLRCSSQSGHNTVSWYQQALGQGPQFIFQYYREEENGRGNFPPRFSGLQFPNYSSELNVNALELDDSALYLCASSFGSGRSYEQYFGPGTRLTVT.

The rearrangement links TRBV5-1 to TRBJ1-2, with D unresolved. V lost 4 bases, J lost 0 bases, and 16 bases lay in between. From germline, CDR1 is SGHRS and CDR2 YFSETQ. CDR3 length equals 16 residues. The CDR3 protein is CASSRGGNLANYGYTF. The CDR3 DNA follows: TGCGCCAGCAGCCGGGGTGGGAACCTAGCTAACTATGGCTACACCTTC. The complete variable domain, with remaining parts taken from reference TRBV5-1 and TRBJ1-2, reads KAGVTQTPRYLIKTRGQQVTLSCSPISGHRSVSWYQQTPGQGLQFLFEYFSETQRNKGNFPGRFSGRQFSNSRSEMNVSTLELGDSALYLCASSRGGNLANYGYTFGSGTRLTVV.

The chain couples TRBV28 to TRBJ1-2; D unresolved. Germline-derived CDR1 and CDR2 are MDHEN and SYDVKM. V was pared by 7 bases and J by 5 bases, with 11 bases between. This CDR3 is built from 12 residues. DNA of the CDR3: TGTGCCAGCACTTACAGAGGGTATGGCTACACCTTC. Translation gives CASTYRGYGYTF.

The V gene is TRBV19, the J gene TRBJ2-7; TRBD1 agrees at 8 bases. V was clipped by 3 bases and J by 6 bases; unmatched bases: 10. This CDR3 is 15 amino acids long. Germline V gene sequence: CDR1 LNHDA, CDR2 SQIVND (reference sequence). The CDR3 loop reads CASSIGATGALEQYF. In DNA, the CDR3 is TGTGCCAGTAGTATCGGGGCGACAGGGGCGCTCGAGCAGTACTTC. Full variable domain (missing parts from reference TRBV19 and TRBJ2-7): DGGITQSPKYLFRKEGQNVTLSCEQNLNHDAMYWYRQDPGQGLRLIYYSQIVNDFQKGDIAEGYSVSREKKESFPLTVTSAQKNPTAFYLCASSIGATGALEQYFGPGTRLTVT.

The gene calls are TRBV6-1 and TRBJ1-2; D remains ambiguous. V was shortened by 8 bases and J by 4 bases, with 17 bases between the two germline ends. CDR3 size: 14 residues. Looked up from germline, CDR1 is MNHNS and CDR2 is SASEGT. The chain's CDR3 is CASLRSLAGYGYTF. The CDR3 nucleotides read TGTGCCAGCCTCCGGTCCCTAGCTGGCTATGGCTACACCTTC.

This chain connects TRBV7-5 to TRBJ1-1; the DNA was not used to check the table's D call, TRBD1. TRBV7-5 is classified as a pseudogene. The CDR3 extends over 14 amino acids. For the CDR3, the DNA is TGTGCCAGAAGCTTAGACAGGGAAAACACTGAAGCTTTCTTT. As protein: CARSLDRENTEAFF.

The V call is TRBV5-1, the J call TRBJ1-5; D is ambiguous. Per the germline V gene, CDR1 is SGHRS and CDR2 is YFSETQ. V shed 0 bases and J shed 1 base, with 5 bases lying between them. CDR3 length equals 14 residues. The CDR3 reads CASSLGGSNQPQHF. The CDR3 DNA reads as TGCGCCAGCAGCTTGGGAGGGAGCAATCAGCCCCAGCATTTT.

This chain joins TRBV11-1 and TRBJ1-1; a possible D gene is TRBD1 (5 bases). The CDR3 contains 14 residues. The V gene's germline CDR1 is SGHAT and CDR2 FQDESV (reference sequence). With 5 bases removed from V and 8 bases from J, the gap between germline ends came to 18 bases. DNA for the CDR3: TGTGCCAGCAGCCCCCGGGTCGGGGGTGGCGAAGCTTTCTTT. Its translation is CASSPRVGGGEAFF.

The chain employs TRBV20-1 and TRBJ1-2; D is unclear. CDR1 and CDR2 from the germline V gene are DFQATT and SNEGSKA (reference sequence). There are 11 residues in the CDR3. V was clipped by 3 bases and J by 8 bases, with 10 bases between them. The CDR3 loop reads CSASFRSGYTF. The CDR3, as DNA: TGCAGTGCTAGCTTCAGATCGGGCTACACCTTC.

This chain links TRBV5-1 with TRBJ2-1; 8 bases agree with TRBD2. CDR1 and CDR2 from the germline V gene are SGHRS and YFSETQ. The J segment lost 7 bases and the V segment lost 0 bases, leaving 12 bases of the junction unmatched. This CDR3 comprises 17 residues. In DNA form, the CDR3 reads TGCGCCAGCAGCTTGGAGTCCAGCGGGAGTCGATGGAATGAGCAGTTCTTC. Its protein is CASSLESSGSRWNEQFF.

J is TRBJ2-3 and V is TRBV5-1; D remains unclear. The CDR3 runs 15 residues. CDR1 is SGHRS and CDR2 is YFSETQ in the germline V gene. The germline V and J ends were trimmed by 3 bases and 2 bases, with 13 bases remaining between them. CDR3 residues: CASSYLSPPTDTQYF. CDR3 DNA: TGCGCCAGCAGCTATCTCAGTCCCCCCACAGATACGCAGTATTTT.

The chain couples TRBV18 to TRBJ2-1, with D maybe TRBD2 (5 bases). CDR1 is KGHSH and CDR2 is LQKENI in the germline V gene. This CDR3 is built from 15 residues. With 3 bases removed from V and 1 base from J, the gap between germline ends came to 10 bases. The CDR3 coding sequence is TGTGCCAGCTCACCGGGGAGTTTGTCCTACAATGAGCAGTTCTTC. Its translation is CASSPGSLSYNEQFF.